These 21 T cell receptor beta chains share one sample of origin, sequenced in a study of T cell repertoires in cytomegalovirus infection. Each CDR3 protein gets one entry after TCRdb re-called the reads with MiXCR. Of around 280,000 distinct CDR3 sequences detected, approximately 8.9% appear once; the ten largest clones hold less than 3%. Sequenced: PBMCs. These receptors were collected from a human donor in good health (CMV status not recorded). Some clones in this sample may be carry-over from other donors' samples.

This clonotype was picked up many times. The genes are TRBV14 and TRBJ1-1, with D maybe TRBD1 (5 bases). Germline V CDR1 and CDR2: SGHDN, FVKESK. CDR3 size: 15 residues. V shed 4 bases and J shed 2 bases, with 14 bases lying between them. Here the CDR3 reads CASSPLGTVNTEAFF. CDR3 sequence (DNA): TGTGCCAGCAGCCCCCTCGGGACGGTCAACACTGAAGCTTTCTTT. Full variable domain (missing parts from reference TRBV14 and TRBJ1-1): EAGVTQFPSHSVIEKGQTVTLRCDPISGHDNLYWYRRVMGKEIKFLLHFVKESKQDESGMPNNRFLAERTGGTYSTLKVQPAELEDSGVYFCASSPLGTVNTEAFFGQGTRLTVV.

At least ten counts were recorded for this clonotype. The rearrangement uses TRBV20-1 and TRBJ1-5; D unclear. The CDR3 is 12 residues long. Germline-derived CDR1 and CDR2 are DFQATT and SNEGSKA (reference sequence). Trimming stripped 1 base from V and 1 base from J, with 2 bases between. For the CDR3, the DNA is TGCAGTGCTAGAGGGAGCAATCAGCCCCAGCATTTT. It is translated as CSARGSNQPQHF.

This clonotype occurred many times. J is TRBJ1-1 and V is TRBV11-2; possibly TRBD1 for D (6 bases). The ends were cut back, 7 bases at V and 5 bases at J, with 14 bases in the middle. This CDR3 has 13 amino acids. Germline V gene lookup returns CDR1 SGHAT and CDR2 FQNNGV. CDR3 in amino acids: CASTGSRGTEAFF. The CDR3, as DNA: TGTGCCAGCACCGGATCAAGGGGGACTGAAGCTTTCTTT.

This clonotype was found a few times. The chain uses TRBV12-3 or TRBV12-4 and TRBJ2-1, with 11 bases matching TRBD2. CDR3 length: 16 amino acids. V lost 5 bases to trimming and J lost 5 bases; unmatched junction nucleotides: 8. CDR3 residues: CASSPIAGGPDNEQFF. DNA of the CDR3: TGTGCCAGCAGTCCCATAGCGGGGGGGCCCGACAATGAGCAGTTCTTC.

This clonotype was recorded a few times. The chain couples TRBV15 to TRBJ1-1; D is perhaps TRBD1 (5 bases). The length of the CDR3 is 15 residues. From germline, CDR1 is LNHNV and CDR2 YYDKDF (reference sequence). Between the trimmed V and J ends, which lost 0 bases and 5 bases, there was a span of 13 bases. The CDR3 DNA sequence: TGTGCCACCAGCAGAGATCGTGGGGGTGGGACTGAAGCTTTCTTT. Amino acid sequence: CATSRDRGGGTEAFF.

In this sample, this clonotype turned up many times. The chain uses TRBV6-6 and TRBJ1-5; a weak D match, TRBD1 (6 bases). The V and J ends lost 5 bases and 3 bases respectively, with 14 bases between them. Germline V gives CDR1 MNHNY, CDR2 SVGAGI (reference sequence). The CDR3 contains 15 residues. The CDR3 loop reads CASSRTAHSNQPQHF. The CDR3 DNA reads TGTGCCAGCAGTCGGACAGCTCATTCCAATCAGCCCCAGCATTTT.

There are many counts of this clonotype. The chain employs TRBV20-1 and TRBJ2-3; 12 bases map to TRBD2. The CDR3 sequence is 14 residues long. Germline V gene lookup returns CDR1 DFQATT and CDR2 SNEGSKA (reference sequence). Here the CDR3 DNA reads TGCAGCCCCCTAGCGGGGGGGAGGACAGATACGCAGTATTTT. Translated: CSPLAGGRTDTQYF.

This clonotype was found many times. The rearrangement links TRBV12-3 or TRBV12-4 to TRBJ1-1; no definite D call. There are 13 residues in the CDR3. V was trimmed by 7 bases and J by 0 bases, leaving 9 bases between them. CDR3 loop: CASTKGLNTEAFF. In DNA form, the CDR3 reads TGTGCCAGCACCAAGGGCCTGAACACTGAAGCTTTCTTT.

This clonotype was observed a few times. The chain carries TRBV2 and TRBJ2-3, with 7 nucleotides matching TRBD1. The CDR3 runs to 15 residues. Germline loops: CDR1 SNHLY, CDR2 FYNNEI. V lost 0 bases, J lost 5 bases, and 5 bases stayed unmatched. The CDR3 sequence is CASSEARQGEDTQYF. CDR3 sequence (DNA): TGTGCCAGCAGTGAAGCGCGGCAGGGGGAAGATACGCAGTATTTT.

This clonotype was recorded at least ten times. V is TRBV4-1 and J is TRBJ2-1, with unresolved D. Germline V gene data show CDR1 as MGHRA and CDR2 as YSYEKL. The CDR3 extends over 13 amino acids. Trimming removed 0 bases from V and 8 bases from J, with 8 bases in between. In DNA, the CDR3 is TGCGCCAGCAGCCAAGATCTAGACGATGAGCAGTTCTTC. The encoded protein is CASSQDLDDEQFF.

In this sample, this clonotype turned up many times. V is TRBV5-6 and J is TRBJ1-6; 7 nucleotides match TRBD1. Germline V CDR1 and CDR2: SGHDT, YYEEEE. This CDR3 has 12 residues. Trimming removed 5 bases from V and 11 bases from J; junction bases left unmatched: 4. The CDR3 DNA reads as TGTGCCAGCAGTCTAAGGGGGCCACCCCTCCACTTT. This sequence encodes CASSLRGPPLHF.

The sample holds many counts of this clonotype. The chain recombines TRBV20-1 with TRBJ1-5; TRBD1 agrees at 12 bases. From germline, CDR1 is DFQATT and CDR2 SNEGSKA (reference sequence). CDR3 length equals 18 residues. Trimming cost V 0 bases and J 3 bases; bases outside gene matches: 9. The CDR3 region has the DNA TGCAGTGCTAGAGATAGGGGGACAGGGGGCATGAACAATCAGCCCCAGCATTTT. It codes for CSARDRGTGGMNNQPQHF.

This clonotype was observed a handful of times. This chain joins TRBV28 and TRBJ2-7, with D possibly matching TRBD2 (7 bases). V lost 1 base and J lost 0, with 16 bases in between. The germline V gene encodes CDR1 MDHEN and CDR2 SYDVKM. The CDR3 extends over 17 amino acids. CDR3 residues: CASSLSLMGGHSYEQYV. CDR3 coding DNA: TGTGCCAGCAGTTTATCTTTGATGGGGGGGCACTCCTACGAGCAGTACGTC.

In nucleotides, the CDR3 is TGCAGCGCCAGGGAGCCGACGGTAGACACTGAAGCTTTCTTT. This translates into CSAREPTVDTEAFF. The rearrangement links TRBV29-1 to TRBJ1-1; D might be TRBD1 (5 bases). Germline V gene data show CDR1 as SQVTM and CDR2 as ANQGSEA. The CDR3 is 14 amino acids. The V end lost 7 bases, the J end lost 3 bases, and 18 bases lay between the germline ends. The variable domain in full, completed from reference TRBV29-1 and TRBJ1-1, reads SAVISQKPSRDICQRGTSLTIQCQVDSQVTMMFWYRQQPGQSLTLIATANQGSEATYESGFVIDKFPISRPNLTFSTLTVSNMSPEDSSIYLCSAREPTVDTEAFFGQGTRLTVV.

This clonotype has at least ten counts. V gene TRBV7-2 combines with J gene TRBJ2-5, with D uncertain. This CDR3 is built from 16 residues. In germline, CDR1 is SGHTA, CDR2 FQGNSA. Trimming left V 6 bases short and J 2 bases short, with 19 bases between. CDR3: CASRLYYTGSQETQYF. The CDR3 nucleotides are TGTGCCAGCAGATTATATTACACCGGCAGTCAAGAGACCCAGTACTTC. The full variable domain, with the rest looked up from reference TRBV7-2 and TRBJ2-5, is GAGVSQSPSNKVTEKGKDVELRCDPISGHTALYWYRQSLGQGLEFLIYFQGNSAPDKSGLPSDRFSAERTGGSVSTLTIQRTQQEDSAVYLCASRLYYTGSQETQYFGPGTRLLVL.

This sequence joins TRBV2 and TRBJ2-3; a weak D match, TRBD2 (5 bases). Trimming removed 4 bases from V and 2 bases from J, with 13 bases in between. The CDR3 length is 15 residues. CDR1 is SNHLY, CDR2 FYNNEI, per germline. CDR3 nucleotide sequence: TGTGCCAGCAGTGTCGGGGTTGGGAACACAGATACGCAGTATTTT. It specifies CASSVGVGNTDTQYF. Filled out from reference TRBV2 and TRBJ2-3, the complete variable domain reads EPEVTQTPSHQVTQMGQEVILRCVPISNHLYFYWYRQILGQKVEFLVSFYNNEISEKSEIFDDQFSVERPDGSNFTLKIRSTKLEDSAMYFCASSVGVGNTDTQYFGPGTRLTVL.

This chain connects TRBV20-1 to TRBJ2-2; 9 bases align to TRBD1. CDR3 length equals 14 residues. The germline V gene has CDR1 DFQATT and CDR2 SNEGSKA (reference sequence). The V segment lost 6 bases and the J segment 7 bases; nucleotides outside the gene matches: 9. For the CDR3, the DNA is TGCAGTGCACCAAACAGGGGGCAAAACGGGGAGCTGTTTTTT. It is translated as CSAPNRGQNGELFF.

This clonotype was seen at least ten times. This sequence joins TRBV4-1 and TRBJ2-7; D is uncertain. CDR1 MGHRA and CDR2 YSYEKL come from the germline V gene. With 4 bases removed from V and 3 bases from J, the gap between germline ends came to 13 bases. The CDR3 runs to 14 residues. The CDR3: CASSPWSFSYEQYF. The DNA for the CDR3 is TGCGCCAGCAGCCCCTGGAGTTTCAGCTACGAGCAGTACTTC.

This chain links TRBV28 with TRBJ1-1; D gene unclear. The length of the CDR3 is 17 residues. The germline gives CDR1 MDHEN, CDR2 SYDVKM. The germline V and J ends were trimmed by 1 base and 0 bases, with 15 bases remaining between them. In DNA form, the CDR3 reads TGTGCCAGCAGTTTATATGGCAGGACTGCCATGAACACTGAAGCTTTCTTT. It encodes CASSLYGRTAMNTEAFF.

There are many counts of this clonotype. The rearrangement links TRBV4-1 to TRBJ2-2; D is undetermined. This CDR3 region has 17 residues. V lost 7 bases and J 0 bases, leaving 18 bases between the germline ends. Per the germline V gene, CDR1 is MGHRA and CDR2 is YSYEKL. The chain's CDR3 is CASTLRGSLANTGELFF. The CDR3 DNA follows: TGCGCCAGCACCCTCCGAGGTAGTCTCGCGAACACCGGGGAGCTGTTTTTT.

Notes on this clonotype: Being one base from a much bigger clone, this may be a read error. The chain carries TRBV29-1 and TRBJ2-2, with 9 bases lining up with TRBD1. The germline V gene has CDR1 SQVTM and CDR2 ANQGSEA. CDR3 length: 15 amino acids. The CDR3 protein is CSVDPQGANTRELFF. The CDR3 nucleotides are TGCAGCGTTGACCCACAGGGGGCGAACACCAGGGAGCTGTTTTTT.